These T cell receptor beta chains were read from a single sample in a study of the immune and genomic landscape of osteosarcoma. Libraries were prepared by immunoSEQ multiplex PCR; TCRdb keeps only in-frame clonotypes and omits some of them. Among roughly 1,400 clones, approximately 69% were seen once, and the ten largest hold 15% to 20%. The sequenced sample consisted of metastatic tumor tissue from the lung. The receptors come from a boy between 5 and 17 years old with osteosarcoma. The conserved cysteine and the conserved F or W are not part of the CDR3 here. Each record gives: clone size, D gene, V gene, CDR3 protein. D genes are given only for firm matches. Rows give clone size only sometimes, using once, few, many, or a class for an expanded clone.

size: .
D: .
V: TRBV5-4
CDR3: ASSLAQGATGELF

size: .
D: .
V: TRBV27
CDR3: AAQPGTNSYNEQF

size: .
D: .
V: TRBV19
CDR3: ASSPRGRASARGYGYT

size: .
D: .
V: TRBV2
CDR3: ASIGLGSGEAF

size: .
D: .
V: TRBV28
CDR3: ASSFLAGTDTQY

size: .
D: .
V: TRBV27
CDR3: ASSSSSSSYEQY

size: .
D: .
V: TRBV5-1
CDR3: ASSPLETGNTEAF

size: few
D: .
V: TRBV30
CDR3: VLDGTTLSNYGYT

size: few
D: .
V: TRBV6-1
CDR3: ASSFSPRTDTQY

size: .
D: .
V: TRBV9
CDR3: ASTVSGRHGYT

size: .
D: .
V: TRBV6-1
CDR3: ASSFQETQY

size: .
D: TRBD1
V: TRBV5-1
CDR3: ASSSETRDRGNEQF

size: few
D: .
V: TRBV7-7
CDR3: ASSLGRGRELF

size: .
D: .
V: TRBV14
CDR3: ASSHFGEETQY

size: .
D: .
V: TRBV7-9
CDR3: ASGLAGIQSYNSPLH

size: .
D: .
V: TRBV5-8
CDR3: ASSLWRRRSYNEQF

size: .
D: .
V: TRBV11-2
CDR3: ASRAGAEGYT

size: few
D: .
V: TRBV28
CDR3: ASQRGSTEAF

size: .
D: .
V: TRBV7-2
CDR3: ASSLEGEAF

size: .
D: .
V: TRBV29-1
CDR3: SVEVTAVLSEQY

size: .
D: .
V: TRBV4-2
CDR3: ASSQDRPGSSYEQY

size: .
D: TRBD2
V: TRBV11-1
CDR3: ASSLNGGMVKTQY

size: few
D: .
V: TRBV4-1
CDR3: ASSQDWPGSSYEQY

size: .
D: TRBD1
V: TRBV6-6
CDR3: ASSQTPGQGVGGYT

size: .
D: .
V: TRBV10-3
CDR3: AISERGSPTGELF

size: .
D: .
V: TRBV7-6
CDR3: ASSLDGGEQY

size: .
D: .
V: TRBV6-5
CDR3: ASSYGGYGYT

size: few
D: .
V: TRBV5-8
CDR3: ASKRATNEKLF